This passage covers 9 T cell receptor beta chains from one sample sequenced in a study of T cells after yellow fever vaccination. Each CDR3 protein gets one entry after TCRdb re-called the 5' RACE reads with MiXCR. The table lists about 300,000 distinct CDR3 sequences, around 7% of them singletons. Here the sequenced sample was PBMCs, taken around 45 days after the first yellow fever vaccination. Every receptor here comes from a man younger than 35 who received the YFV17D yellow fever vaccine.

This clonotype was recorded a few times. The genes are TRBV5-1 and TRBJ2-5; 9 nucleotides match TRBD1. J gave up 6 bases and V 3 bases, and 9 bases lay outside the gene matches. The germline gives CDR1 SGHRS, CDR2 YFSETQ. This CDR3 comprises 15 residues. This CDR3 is CASSSPGQGKKTQYF. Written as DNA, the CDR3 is TGCGCCAGCAGCTCTCCGGGACAGGGAAAGAAGACCCAGTACTTC.

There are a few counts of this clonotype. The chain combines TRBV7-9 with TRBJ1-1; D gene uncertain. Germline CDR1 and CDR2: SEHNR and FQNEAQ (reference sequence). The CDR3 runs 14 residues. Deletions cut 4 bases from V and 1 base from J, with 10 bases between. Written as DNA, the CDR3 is TGTGCCAGCAGCTCACAAGACGGGAACACTGAAGCTTTCTTT. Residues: CASSSQDGNTEAFF.

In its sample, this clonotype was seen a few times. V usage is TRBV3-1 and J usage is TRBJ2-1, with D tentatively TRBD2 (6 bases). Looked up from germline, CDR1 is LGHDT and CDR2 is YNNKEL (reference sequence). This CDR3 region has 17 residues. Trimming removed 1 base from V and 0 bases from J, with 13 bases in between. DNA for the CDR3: TGTGCCAGCAGCCAAGTGATAGCGGCGAGCTCCTACAATGAGCAGTTCTTC. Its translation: CASSQVIAASSYNEQFF.

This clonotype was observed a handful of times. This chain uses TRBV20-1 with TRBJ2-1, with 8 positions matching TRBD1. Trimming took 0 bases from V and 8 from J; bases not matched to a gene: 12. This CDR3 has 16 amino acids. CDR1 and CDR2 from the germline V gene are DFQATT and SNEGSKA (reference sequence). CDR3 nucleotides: TGCAGTGCTAGAGAGTTGGCAGGACAGGGTTATGATGAGCAGTTCTTC. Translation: CSARELAGQGYDEQFF.

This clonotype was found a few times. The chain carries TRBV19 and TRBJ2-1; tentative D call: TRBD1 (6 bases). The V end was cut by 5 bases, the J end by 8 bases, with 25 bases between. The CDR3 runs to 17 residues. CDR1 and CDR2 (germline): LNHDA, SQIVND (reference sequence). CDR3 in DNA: TGTGCCAGTAGTCTAAAACCCCCCTCCACAGGGTGGGATGAGCAGTTCTTC. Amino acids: CASSLKPPSTGWDEQFF.

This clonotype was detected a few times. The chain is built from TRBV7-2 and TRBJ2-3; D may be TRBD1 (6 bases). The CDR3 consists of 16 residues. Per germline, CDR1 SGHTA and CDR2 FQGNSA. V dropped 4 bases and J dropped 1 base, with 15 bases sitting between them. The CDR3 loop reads CASSWLPGQRTDTQYF. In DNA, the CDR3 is TGTGCCAGCAGCTGGCTGCCGGGACAACGCACAGATACGCAGTATTTT.

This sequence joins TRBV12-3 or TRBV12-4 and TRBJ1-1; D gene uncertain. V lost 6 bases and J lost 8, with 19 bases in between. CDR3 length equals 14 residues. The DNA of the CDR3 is TGTGCCAGCAGCCTCTCGACCCTTCTCCGGGAAGCTTTCTTT. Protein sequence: CASSLSTLLREAFF.

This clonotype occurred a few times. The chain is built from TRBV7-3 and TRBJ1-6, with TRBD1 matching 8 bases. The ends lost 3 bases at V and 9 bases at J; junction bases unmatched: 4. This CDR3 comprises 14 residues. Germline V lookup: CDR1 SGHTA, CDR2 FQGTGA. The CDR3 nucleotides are TGTGCCAGCAGCTTCGGGACAGGAGCTTCACCCCTCCACTTT. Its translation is CASSFGTGASPLHF.

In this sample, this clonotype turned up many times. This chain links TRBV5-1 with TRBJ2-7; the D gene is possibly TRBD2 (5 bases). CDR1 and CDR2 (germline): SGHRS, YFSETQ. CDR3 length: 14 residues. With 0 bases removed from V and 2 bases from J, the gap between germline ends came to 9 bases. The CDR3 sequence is CASSLGERPYEQYF. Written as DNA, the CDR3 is TGCGCCAGCAGCTTGGGGGAGAGACCCTACGAGCAGTACTTC. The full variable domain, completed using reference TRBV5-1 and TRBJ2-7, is KAGVTQTPRYLIKTRGQQVTLSCSPISGHRSVSWYQQTPGQGLQFLFEYFSETQRNKGNFPGRFSGRQFSNSRSEMNVSTLELGDSALYLCASSLGERPYEQYFGPGTRLTVT.